These T cell receptor beta chains were read from a single sample in a study of T cells expressing NK-cell markers. TCRdb reprocessed the 5' RACE reads; each CDR3 protein has one entry and no DNA is given. The sample is made up of approximately 150,000 distinct CDR3 sequences, and the top ten hold 12% of it. The material sequenced was blood T cells: a sorted CD56 or NKG2C T cell subset, CD4+ or CD8+ T cells, or bulk PBMC T cells (not recorded which). Source of these receptors: a man younger than 30 in good health. Both conserved end residues are part of each CDR3.

V gene: TRBV7-2
J gene: TRBJ1-4
CDR3 protein: CASSSLGLGEKLFF

V gene: TRBV25-1
J gene: TRBJ2-7
CDR3 protein: CASSEPPLAGGGYEQYF

V gene: TRBV29-1
J gene: TRBJ2-7
CDR3 protein: CSVLDRSSYEQYF

V gene: TRBV7-9
J gene: TRBJ2-2
CDR3 protein: CASGRATGELFF

V gene: TRBV7-9
J gene: TRBJ1-1
CDR3 protein: CASSVGWENTEAFF

V gene: TRBV27
J gene: TRBJ2-7
CDR3 protein: CASSFGGSEQYF

V gene: TRBV25-1
J gene: TRBJ2-5
CDR3 protein: CASSESRAGQETQYF

V gene: TRBV4-1
J gene: TRBJ2-2
CDR3 protein: CASSQAGGVGGELFF

V gene: TRBV4-2
J gene: TRBJ2-1
CDR3 protein: CASSQGLEQFF

V gene: TRBV19
J gene: TRBJ1-5
CDR3 protein: CASSIVEGGPQHF

V gene: TRBV7-8
J gene: TRBJ2-3
CDR3 protein: CASIGGRTDTQYF

V gene: TRBV4-1
J gene: TRBJ1-1
CDR3 protein: CASSQVGGQNTEAFF

V gene: TRBV7-8
J gene: TRBJ2-5
CDR3 protein: CASSSVAAQETQYF

V gene: TRBV29-1
J gene: TRBJ2-7
CDR3 protein: CSVVRAGGSYEQYF

V gene: TRBV7-6
J gene: TRBJ2-2
CDR3 protein: CASSLGGNTGELFF

V gene: TRBV29-1
J gene: TRBJ2-2
CDR3 protein: CSVDEGSNTGELFF

V gene: TRBV7-9
J gene: TRBJ1-4
CDR3 protein: CASSPLGGAEKLFF

V gene: TRBV4-1
J gene: TRBJ1-5
CDR3 protein: CASSQEDRVNQPQHF

V gene: TRBV10-3
J gene: TRBJ2-5
CDR3 protein: CAISESSRTSGSEETQYF

V gene: TRBV19
J gene: TRBJ2-1
CDR3 protein: CASSLTSATYNEQFF

V gene: TRBV5-5
J gene: TRBJ2-3
CDR3 protein: CASSSPREREYTDTQYF

V gene: TRBV10-2
J gene: TRBJ1-5
CDR3 protein: CASSESSRGGAGFDQPQHF

V gene: TRBV30
J gene: TRBJ1-3
CDR3 protein: CAWLGLPSGNTIYF

V gene: TRBV28
J gene: TRBJ2-5
CDR3 protein: CASSLFRQGARYVTQYF

V gene: TRBV12-3/TRBV12-4
J gene: TRBJ2-1
CDR3 protein: CASRPPSGGNNEQFF

V gene: TRBV6-2/TRBV6-3
J gene: TRBJ2-1
CDR3 protein: CASSGTSGRYNEQFF

V gene: TRBV19
J gene: TRBJ1-1
CDR3 protein: CASSIVSGSNTEAFF

V gene: TRBV2
J gene: TRBJ2-1
CDR3 protein: CASVKTSSYNEQFF

V gene: TRBV4-2
J gene: TRBJ2-7
CDR3 protein: CASSQDQTGGGEQYF

V gene: TRBV28
J gene: TRBJ2-2
CDR3 protein: CASSLPRTSGNTGELFF

V gene: TRBV6-2/TRBV6-3
J gene: TRBJ2-1
CDR3 protein: CASSSGTADEQFF

V gene: TRBV4-3
J gene: TRBJ2-7
CDR3 protein: CASSQDHWVTDDKSYEQYF

V gene: TRBV7-9
J gene: TRBJ2-1
CDR3 protein: CASSRTGTSGYNEQFF

V gene: TRBV30
J gene: TRBJ2-1
CDR3 protein: CAWSYGDGNEQFF

V gene: TRBV3-1
J gene: TRBJ2-3
CDR3 protein: CASRLGAGTQYF

V gene: TRBV4-1
J gene: TRBJ2-1
CDR3 protein: CASSQSRSAGAYNEQFF

V gene: TRBV11-3
J gene: TRBJ2-1
CDR3 protein: CASIDASGSYNEQFF

V gene: TRBV7-8
J gene: TRBJ2-5
CDR3 protein: CASSLARTKMGQTQYF

V gene: TRBV29-1
J gene: TRBJ2-3
CDR3 protein: CSVEEWDTSRGLSTDTQYF

V gene: TRBV9
J gene: TRBJ1-2
CDR3 protein: CASMGRSNYGYTF

V gene: TRBV27
J gene: TRBJ2-1
CDR3 protein: CASTWTYSAHEQFF